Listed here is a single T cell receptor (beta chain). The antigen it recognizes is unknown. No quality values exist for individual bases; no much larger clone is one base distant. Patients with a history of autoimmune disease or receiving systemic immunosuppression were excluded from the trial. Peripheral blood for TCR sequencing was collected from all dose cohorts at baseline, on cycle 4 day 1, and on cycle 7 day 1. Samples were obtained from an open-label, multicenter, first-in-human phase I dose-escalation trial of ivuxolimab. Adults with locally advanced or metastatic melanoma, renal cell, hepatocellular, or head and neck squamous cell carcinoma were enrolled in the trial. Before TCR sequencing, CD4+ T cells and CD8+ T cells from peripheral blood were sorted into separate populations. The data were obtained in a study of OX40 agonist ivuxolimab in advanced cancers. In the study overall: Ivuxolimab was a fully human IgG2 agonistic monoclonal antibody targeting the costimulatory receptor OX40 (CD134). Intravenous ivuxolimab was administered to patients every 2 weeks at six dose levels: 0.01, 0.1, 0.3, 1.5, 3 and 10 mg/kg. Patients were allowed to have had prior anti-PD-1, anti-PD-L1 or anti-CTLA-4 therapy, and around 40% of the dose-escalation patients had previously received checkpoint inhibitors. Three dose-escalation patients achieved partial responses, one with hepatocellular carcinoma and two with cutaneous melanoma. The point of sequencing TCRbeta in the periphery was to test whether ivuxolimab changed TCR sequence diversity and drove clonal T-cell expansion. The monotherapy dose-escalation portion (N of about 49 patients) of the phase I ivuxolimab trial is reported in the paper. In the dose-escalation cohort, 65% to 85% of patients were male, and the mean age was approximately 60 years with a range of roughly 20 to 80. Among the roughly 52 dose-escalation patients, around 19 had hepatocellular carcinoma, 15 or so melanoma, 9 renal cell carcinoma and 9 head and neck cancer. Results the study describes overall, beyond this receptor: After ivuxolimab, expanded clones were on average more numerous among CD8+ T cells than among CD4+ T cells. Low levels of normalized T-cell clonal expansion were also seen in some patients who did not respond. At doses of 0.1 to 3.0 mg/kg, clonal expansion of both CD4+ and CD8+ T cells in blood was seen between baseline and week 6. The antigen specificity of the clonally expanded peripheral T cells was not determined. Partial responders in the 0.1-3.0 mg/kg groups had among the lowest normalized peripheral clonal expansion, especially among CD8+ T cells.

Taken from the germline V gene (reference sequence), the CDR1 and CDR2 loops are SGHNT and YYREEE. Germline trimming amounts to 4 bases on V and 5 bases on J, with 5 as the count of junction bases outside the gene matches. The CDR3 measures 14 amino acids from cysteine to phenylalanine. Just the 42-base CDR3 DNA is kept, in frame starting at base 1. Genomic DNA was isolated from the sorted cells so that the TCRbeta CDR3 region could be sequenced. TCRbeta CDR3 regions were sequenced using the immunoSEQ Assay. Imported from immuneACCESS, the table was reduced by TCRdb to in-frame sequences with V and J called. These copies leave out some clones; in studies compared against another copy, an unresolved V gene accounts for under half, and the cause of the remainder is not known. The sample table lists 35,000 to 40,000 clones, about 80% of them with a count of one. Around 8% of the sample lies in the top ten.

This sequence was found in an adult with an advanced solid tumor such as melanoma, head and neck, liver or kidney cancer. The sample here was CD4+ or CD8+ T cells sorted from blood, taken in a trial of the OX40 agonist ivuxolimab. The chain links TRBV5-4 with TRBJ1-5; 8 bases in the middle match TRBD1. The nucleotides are TGTGCCAGCAGCGTGGACAGGGCGGATCAGCCCCAGCATTTT. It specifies CASSVDRADQPQHF.